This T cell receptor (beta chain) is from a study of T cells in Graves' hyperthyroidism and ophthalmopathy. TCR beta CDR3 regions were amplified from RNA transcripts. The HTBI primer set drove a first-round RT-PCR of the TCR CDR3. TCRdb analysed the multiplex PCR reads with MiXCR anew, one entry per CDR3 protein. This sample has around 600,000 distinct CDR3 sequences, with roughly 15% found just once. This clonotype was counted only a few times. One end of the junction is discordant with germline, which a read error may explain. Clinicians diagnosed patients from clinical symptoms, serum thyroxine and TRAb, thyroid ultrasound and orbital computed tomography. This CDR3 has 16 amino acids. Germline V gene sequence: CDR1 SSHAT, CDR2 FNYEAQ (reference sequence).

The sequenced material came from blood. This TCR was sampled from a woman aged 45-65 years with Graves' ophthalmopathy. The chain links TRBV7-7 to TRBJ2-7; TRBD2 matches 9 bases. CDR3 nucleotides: TGTGCTAGCAGCCCCCCCACTGGCGGGAGGGTCCACGAGCAGTACTTC. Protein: CASSPPTGGRVHEQYF.